This TCR beta chain emerged from a study of shared clonotypes between healthy human individuals. Findings of the study overall: Larger estimated richness was generally recorded for naive subsets relative to memory subsets.

To note about this clone: What it recognizes is unknown.

Per the original data handling: Sequence data from immunoSEQ were junction-only and lacked quality scores; consequently, filtering differed. Sequencing used immunoSEQ multiplex PCR; TCRdb keeps in-frame clones, though not all of them. The DNA gave D and trimming, while V, J and clone size come from that table. This sample has about a million clones, with about 75% found just once. Trimming stripped 2 bases from V and 5 bases from J, with 14 bases between. CDR1 SGHRS and CDR2 YFSETQ come from the germline V gene. This CDR3 spans 14 amino acids. The sample taken for sequencing was memory CD4+ T cells sorted from blood. This sample's subset: CD45RA-negative fraction. This receptor was obtained from a man between 18 and 29 years old in good health. The J gene is TRBJ2-7, the V gene TRBV5-1; perhaps TRBD1 as D (5 bases). The CDR3 region is CASSFPEPGNEQYF. The CDR3 bases are TGCGCCAGCAGCTTCCCTGAACCAGGGAACGAGCAGTACTTC.